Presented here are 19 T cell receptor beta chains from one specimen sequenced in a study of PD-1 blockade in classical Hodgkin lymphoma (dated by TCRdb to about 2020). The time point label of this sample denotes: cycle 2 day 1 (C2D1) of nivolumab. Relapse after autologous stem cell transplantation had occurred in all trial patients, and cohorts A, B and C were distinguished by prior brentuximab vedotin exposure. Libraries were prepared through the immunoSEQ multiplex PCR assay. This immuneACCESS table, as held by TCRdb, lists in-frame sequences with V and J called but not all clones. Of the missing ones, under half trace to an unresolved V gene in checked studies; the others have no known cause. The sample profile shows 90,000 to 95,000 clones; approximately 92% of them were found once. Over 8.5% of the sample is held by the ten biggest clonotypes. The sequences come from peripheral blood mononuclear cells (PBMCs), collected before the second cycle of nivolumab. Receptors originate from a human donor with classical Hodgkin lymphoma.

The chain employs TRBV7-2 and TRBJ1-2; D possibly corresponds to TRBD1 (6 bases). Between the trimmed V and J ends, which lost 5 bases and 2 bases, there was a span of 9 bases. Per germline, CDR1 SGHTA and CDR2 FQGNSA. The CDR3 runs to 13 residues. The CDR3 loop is CASSPDSNYGYTF. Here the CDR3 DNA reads TGTGCCAGCAGCCCGGACAGCAACTATGGCTACACCTTC.

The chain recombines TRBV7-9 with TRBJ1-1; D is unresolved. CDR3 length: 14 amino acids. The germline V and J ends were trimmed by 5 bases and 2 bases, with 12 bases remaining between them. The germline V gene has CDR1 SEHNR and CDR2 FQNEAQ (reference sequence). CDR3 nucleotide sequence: TGTGCCAGCAGCCACCCTAGGAGAAACACTGAAGCTTTCTTT. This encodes CASSHPRRNTEAFF. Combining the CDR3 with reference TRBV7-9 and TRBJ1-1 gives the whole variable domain DTGVSQNPRHKITKRGQNVTFRCDPISEHNRLYWYRQTLGQGPEFLTYFQNEAQLEKSRLLSDRFSAERPKGSFSTLEIQRTEQGDSAMYLCASSHPRRNTEAFFGQGTRLTVV.

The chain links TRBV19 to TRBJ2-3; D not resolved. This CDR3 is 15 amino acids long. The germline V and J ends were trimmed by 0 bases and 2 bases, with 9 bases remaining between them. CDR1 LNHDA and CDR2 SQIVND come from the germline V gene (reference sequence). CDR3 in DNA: TGTGCCAGTAGTATAGATATCCCGTCCACAGATACGCAGTATTTT. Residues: CASSIDIPSTDTQYF.

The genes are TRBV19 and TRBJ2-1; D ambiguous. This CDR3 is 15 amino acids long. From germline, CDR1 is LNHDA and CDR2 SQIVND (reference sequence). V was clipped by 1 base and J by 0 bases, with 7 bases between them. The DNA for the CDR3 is TGTGCCAGTAGTATAGGTCCGTCCTCCTACAATGAGCAGTTCTTC. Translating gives CASSIGPSSYNEQFF. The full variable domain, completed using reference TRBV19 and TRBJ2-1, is DGGITQSPKYLFRKEGQNVTLSCEQNLNHDAMYWYRQDPGQGLRLIYYSQIVNDFQKGDIAEGYSVSREKKESFPLTVTSAQKNPTAFYLCASSIGPSSYNEQFFGPGTRLTVL.

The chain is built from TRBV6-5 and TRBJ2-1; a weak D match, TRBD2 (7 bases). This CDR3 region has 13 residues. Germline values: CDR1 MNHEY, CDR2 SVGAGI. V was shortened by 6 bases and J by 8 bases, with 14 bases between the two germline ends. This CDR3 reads CASRLPGGDEQFF. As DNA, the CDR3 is TGTGCCAGCAGACTCCCGGGGGGCGATGAGCAGTTCTTC.

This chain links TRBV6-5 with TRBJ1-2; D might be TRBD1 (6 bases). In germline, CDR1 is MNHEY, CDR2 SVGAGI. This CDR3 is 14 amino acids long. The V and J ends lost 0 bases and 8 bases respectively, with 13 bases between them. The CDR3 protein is CASSYSWTEDGYTF. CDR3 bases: TGTGCCAGCAGTTACTCGTGGACAGAGGACGGCTACACCTTC.

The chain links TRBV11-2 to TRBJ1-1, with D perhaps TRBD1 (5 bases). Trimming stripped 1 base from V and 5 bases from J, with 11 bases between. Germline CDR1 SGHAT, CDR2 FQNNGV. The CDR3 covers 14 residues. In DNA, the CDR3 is TGTGCCAGCAGCTTAGGCCCGGGGGGGACTGAAGCTTTCTTT. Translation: CASSLGPGGTEAFF.

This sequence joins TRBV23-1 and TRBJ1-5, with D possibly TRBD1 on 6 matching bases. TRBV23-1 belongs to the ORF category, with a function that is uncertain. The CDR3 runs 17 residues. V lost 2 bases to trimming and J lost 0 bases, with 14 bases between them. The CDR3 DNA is TGCGCCAGCAGTCAAGCCCAGGACAGAAATAGCAATCAGCCCCAGCATTTT. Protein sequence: CASSQAQDRNSNQPQHF.

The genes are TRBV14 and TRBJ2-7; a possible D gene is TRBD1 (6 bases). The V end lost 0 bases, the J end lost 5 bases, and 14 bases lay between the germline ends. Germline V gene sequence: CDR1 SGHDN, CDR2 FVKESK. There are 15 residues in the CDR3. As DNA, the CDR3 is TGTGCCAGCAGCCAAGATCGTCACAGGGACCACGAGCAGTACTTC. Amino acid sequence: CASSQDRHRDHEQYF.

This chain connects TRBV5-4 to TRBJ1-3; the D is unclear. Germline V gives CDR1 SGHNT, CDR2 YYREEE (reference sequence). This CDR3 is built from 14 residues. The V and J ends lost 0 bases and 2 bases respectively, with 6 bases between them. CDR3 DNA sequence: TGTGCCAGCAGCTTGGAGGTGGCTGGAAACACCATATATTTT. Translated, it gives CASSLEVAGNTIYF.

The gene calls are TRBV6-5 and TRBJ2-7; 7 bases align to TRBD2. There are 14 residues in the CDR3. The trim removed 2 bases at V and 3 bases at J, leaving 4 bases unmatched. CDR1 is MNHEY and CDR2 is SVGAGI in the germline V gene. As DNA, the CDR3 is TGTGCCAGCAGTTACGGCGGGAGAGGCTACGAGCAGTACTTC. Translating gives CASSYGGRGYEQYF.

The CDR3 loop is CASSKYQRGEPQHF. In DNA, the CDR3 is TGCGCCAGCAGCAAGTATCAGCGGGGGGAACCCCAGCATTTT. The chain recombines TRBV4-1 with TRBJ1-5; D is possibly TRBD1 (5 bases). Germline loops: CDR1 MGHRA, CDR2 YSYEKL. Trimming shortened V by 5 bases and J by 10 bases, and 18 bases separated the two germline ends. The CDR3 is 14 residues long.

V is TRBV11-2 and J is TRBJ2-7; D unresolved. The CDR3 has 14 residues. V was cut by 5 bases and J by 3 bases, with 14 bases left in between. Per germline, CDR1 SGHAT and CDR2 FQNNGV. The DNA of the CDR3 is TGTGCCAGCAGCGGCCATCCTCCTATCTACGAGCAGTACTTC. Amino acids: CASSGHPPIYEQYF.

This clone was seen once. The CDR3 coding sequence is TGTGCCAGCTCACCACGGACTAGCGGGACCCTCCAAGAGACCCAGTACTTC. Translation gives CASSPRTSGTLQETQYF. The chain has TRBV18 and TRBJ2-5, with 12 bases aligning to TRBD2. J was trimmed by 1 base and V by 1 base; bases with no gene match: 4. This CDR3 is built from 17 residues. From germline, CDR1 is KGHSH and CDR2 LQKENI.

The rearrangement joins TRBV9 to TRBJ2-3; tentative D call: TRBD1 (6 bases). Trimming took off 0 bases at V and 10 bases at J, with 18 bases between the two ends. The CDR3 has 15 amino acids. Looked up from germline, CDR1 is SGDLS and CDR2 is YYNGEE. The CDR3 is CASSVAPDKAGAQYF. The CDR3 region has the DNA TGTGCCAGCAGCGTAGCCCCGGACAAGGCAGGGGCGCAGTATTTT.

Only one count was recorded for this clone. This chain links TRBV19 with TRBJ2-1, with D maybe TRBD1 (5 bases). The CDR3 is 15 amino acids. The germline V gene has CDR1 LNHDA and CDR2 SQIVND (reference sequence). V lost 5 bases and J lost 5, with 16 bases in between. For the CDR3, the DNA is TGTGCCAGTAGTTCACAGGTTATGCGGCACAATGAGCAGTTCTTC. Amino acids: CASSSQVMRHNEQFF.

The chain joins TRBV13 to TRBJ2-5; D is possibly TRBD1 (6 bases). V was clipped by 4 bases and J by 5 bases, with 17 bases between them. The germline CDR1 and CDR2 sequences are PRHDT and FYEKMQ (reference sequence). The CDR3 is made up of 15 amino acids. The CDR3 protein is CASSWGTSERETQYF. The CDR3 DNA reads TGTGCCAGCAGCTGGGGGACAAGCGAGCGGGAGACCCAGTACTTC.

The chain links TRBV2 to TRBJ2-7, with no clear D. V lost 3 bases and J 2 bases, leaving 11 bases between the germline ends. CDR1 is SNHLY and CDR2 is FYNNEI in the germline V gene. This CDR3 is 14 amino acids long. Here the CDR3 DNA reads TGTGCCAGCAGTGAGAGACAATTTACCTACGAGCAGTACTTC. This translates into CASSERQFTYEQYF.

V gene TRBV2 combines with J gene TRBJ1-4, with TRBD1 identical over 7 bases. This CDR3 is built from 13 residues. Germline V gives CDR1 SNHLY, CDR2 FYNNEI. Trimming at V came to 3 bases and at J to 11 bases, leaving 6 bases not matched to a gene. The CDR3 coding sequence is TGTGCCAGCAGTGATTCCCCGGACAGGAAACTGTTTTTT. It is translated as CASSDSPDRKLFF.